This T cell receptor beta chain was obtained from a study of T cells after yellow fever vaccination. A single record per CDR3 protein comes from TCRdb applying MiXCR to the 5' RACE reads. The table lists just under 600,000 distinct CDR3 sequences, approximately 13% of them singletons, with about 14% in the top ten. Germline CDR1 is MNHEY and CDR2 is SVGEGT. V lost 6 bases, J lost 8 bases, and 20 bases lay in between. This CDR3 is built from 16 residues. This clonotype has only a few counts. The receptor's source is a man aged 25-45 years who received the YFV17D yellow fever vaccine. The V gene is TRBV6-2 or TRBV6-3, the J gene TRBJ1-6; TRBD1 might be the D (5 bases). The sequencing here drew on PBMCs, taken on the day of the yellow fever booster vaccination. CDR3 amino acids: CASRGTPARLHSPLHF. CDR3 coding DNA: TGTGCCAGCAGGGGGACTCCGGCCAGACTTCATTCACCCCTCCACTTT.